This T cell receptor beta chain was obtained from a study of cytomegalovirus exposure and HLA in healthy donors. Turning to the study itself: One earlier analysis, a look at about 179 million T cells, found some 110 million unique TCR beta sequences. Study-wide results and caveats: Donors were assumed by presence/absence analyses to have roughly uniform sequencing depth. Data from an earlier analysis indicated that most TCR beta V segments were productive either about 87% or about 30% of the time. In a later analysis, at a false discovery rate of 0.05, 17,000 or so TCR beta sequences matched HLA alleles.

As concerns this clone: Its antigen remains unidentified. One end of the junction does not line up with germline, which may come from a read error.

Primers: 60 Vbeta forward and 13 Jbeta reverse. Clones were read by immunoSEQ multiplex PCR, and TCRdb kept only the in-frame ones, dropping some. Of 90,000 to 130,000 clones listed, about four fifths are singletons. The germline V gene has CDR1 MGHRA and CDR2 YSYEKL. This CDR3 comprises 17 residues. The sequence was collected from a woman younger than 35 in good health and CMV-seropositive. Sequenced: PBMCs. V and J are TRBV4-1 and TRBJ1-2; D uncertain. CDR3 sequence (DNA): TGCGCCAGCAGCCTAATAGACAAGGCAACGACTAATTATGGCTACACCTTC. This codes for CASSLIDKATTNYGYTF.